This TCR beta chain was sequenced in a study of blood T cell repertoires in COVID-19. CDR1 MNHEY and CDR2 SMNVEV come from the germline V gene (reference sequence). Trimming took off 5 bases at V and 0 bases at J, with 11 bases between the two ends. CDR3 length equals 15 residues. Under the authors' procedure: Amplification of reference gene primers was used by the study to estimate nucleated cell counts. The assay was immunoSEQ multiplex PCR, and TCRdb's table has in-frame clones only and misses some. That table supplies the V and J calls and clone size; D and trimming were determined from the DNA. The sample lists 300,000 to 350,000 clones, approximately 90% seen once, with around 3.5% in the top ten.

The genes are TRBV27 and TRBJ2-1, with a tentative D call TRBD2 (6 bases). What was sequenced was peripheral blood. This sequence originates from a woman younger than 35 who had recovered from COVID-19. This CDR3 reads CASSDSGGSYNEQFF. DNA of the CDR3: TGTGCCAGCAGTGATAGCGGAGGCTCCTACAATGAGCAGTTCTTC.